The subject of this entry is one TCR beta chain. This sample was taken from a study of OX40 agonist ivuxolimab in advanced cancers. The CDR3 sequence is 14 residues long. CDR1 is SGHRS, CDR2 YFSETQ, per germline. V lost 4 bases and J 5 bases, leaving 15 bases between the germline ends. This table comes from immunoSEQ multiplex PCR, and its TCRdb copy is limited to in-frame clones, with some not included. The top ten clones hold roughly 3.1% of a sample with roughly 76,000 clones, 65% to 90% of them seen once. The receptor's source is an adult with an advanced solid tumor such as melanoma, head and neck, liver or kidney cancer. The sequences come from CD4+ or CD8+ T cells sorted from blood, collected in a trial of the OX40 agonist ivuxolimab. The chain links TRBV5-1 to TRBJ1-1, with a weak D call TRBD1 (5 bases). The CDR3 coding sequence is TGCGCCAGCAGCCAAAGCCAGGGAGGAACTGAAGCTTTCTTT. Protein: CASSQSQGGTEAFF.